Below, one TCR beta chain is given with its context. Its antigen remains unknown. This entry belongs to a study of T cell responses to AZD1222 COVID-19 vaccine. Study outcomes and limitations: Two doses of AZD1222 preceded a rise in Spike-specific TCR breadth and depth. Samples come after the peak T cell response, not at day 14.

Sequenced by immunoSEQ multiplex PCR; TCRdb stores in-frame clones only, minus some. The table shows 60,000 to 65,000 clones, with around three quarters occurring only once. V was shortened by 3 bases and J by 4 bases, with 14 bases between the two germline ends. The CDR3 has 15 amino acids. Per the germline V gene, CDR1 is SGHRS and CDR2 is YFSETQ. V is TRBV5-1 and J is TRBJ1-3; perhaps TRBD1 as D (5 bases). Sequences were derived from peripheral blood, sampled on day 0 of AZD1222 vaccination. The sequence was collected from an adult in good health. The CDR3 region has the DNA TGCGCCAGCAGCTCCGACAATGGGGCGGGAAACACCATATATTTT. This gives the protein CASSSDNGAGNTIYF.